The present T cell receptor (beta chain) was sequenced within a study of CD8 T cells in ankylosing spondylitis. On this clonotype itself: Its antigen is undetermined.

TCRdb used MiXCR to reprocess the 5' RACE reads, holding one entry per CDR3 protein. There are about 220,000 distinct CDR3 sequences in the sample; 20% to 30% occur only once, and around 6.3% lies in the top ten. Study conclusions and caveats: Those disease-linked clones were CD8+; they were also relatively rare in peripheral blood.

V was cut by 9 bases and J by 1 base, with 13 bases left in between. In germline, CDR1 is MNHEY, CDR2 SMNVEV (reference sequence). This CDR3 is built from 14 residues. Input material: blood, either unsorted or a sorted T cell fraction (not recorded which). The V gene is TRBV27, the J gene TRBJ1-5; no reliable D call. The source is a male donor with ankylosing spondylitis or in good health (not recorded which). This chain's CDR3 is CASWGGLSNQPQHF. The CDR3 coding sequence is TGTGCCAGTTGGGGAGGGTTGAGCAATCAGCCCCAGCATTTT.